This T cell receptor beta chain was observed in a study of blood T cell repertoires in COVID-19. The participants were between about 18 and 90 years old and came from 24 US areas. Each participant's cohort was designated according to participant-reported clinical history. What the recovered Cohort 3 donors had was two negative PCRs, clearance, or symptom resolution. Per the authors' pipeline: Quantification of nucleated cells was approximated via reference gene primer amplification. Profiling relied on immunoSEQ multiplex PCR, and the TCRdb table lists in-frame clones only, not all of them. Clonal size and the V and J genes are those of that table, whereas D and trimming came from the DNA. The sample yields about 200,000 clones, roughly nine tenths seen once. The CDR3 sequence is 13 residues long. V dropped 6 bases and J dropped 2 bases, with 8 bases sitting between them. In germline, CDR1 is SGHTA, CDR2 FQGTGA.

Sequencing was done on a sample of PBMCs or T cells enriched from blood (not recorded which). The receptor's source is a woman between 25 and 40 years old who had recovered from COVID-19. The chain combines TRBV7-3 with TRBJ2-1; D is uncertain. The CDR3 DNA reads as TGTGCCAGCAGGCTCGAGACCTACAATGAGCAGTTCTTC. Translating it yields CASRLETYNEQFF.